This record looks at one TCR beta chain sequence and its context. The antigen remains undetermined. The CDR3 totals 15 residues. Germline CDR1 MNHNY, CDR2 SVGAGI (reference sequence). J gave up 2 bases and V 8 bases, and 10 bases lay outside the gene matches. Study processing details: Filtering was not the same, since immunoSEQ gave junction-only sequences without quality scores. This table comes from immunoSEQ multiplex PCR, and its TCRdb copy is limited to in-frame clones, with some not included. V, J and clone size reflect that table, while D and trimming were determined from the DNA. This table has under 650,000 clones, 90% to 96% appearing once. This sample was taken from a study of shared clonotypes between healthy human individuals. The study's findings and limits: Only blood was sampled, and tissue TCR repertoires likely differ from blood ones. Naive CD4 clonotypes were shared across a handful of donors at approximately 5.3%.

The chain links TRBV6-6 to TRBJ2-3; 7 nucleotides align to TRBD2. The specimen was naive CD4+ T cells sorted from blood. The subset was: CD45RA+ positively selected. The TCR sequence derives from a woman aged 25 to 39 in good health. The CDR3 is CASGSGKMFTDTQYF. CDR3 in DNA: TGTGCCAGCGGAAGCGGGAAAATGTTCACAGATACGCAGTATTTT.